One sample yielded the 23 T cell receptor beta chains listed below, sequenced in a study of Graves' ophthalmopathy and Graves' hyperthyroidism. Amplification from RNA transcripts yielded the TCR beta CDR3 regions. HTBI primers were used in a first-round RT-PCR, which preceded a second-round multiplex PCR. TCRdb passed the multiplex PCR reads through MiXCR, listing each CDR3 protein once. Among more than 1,000,000 distinct CDR3 sequences, approximately 35% were seen once, and the ten largest hold around 10%. Specimen: peripheral blood or thyroid tissue (not recorded which). The receptors were sampled from an adult man with Graves' hyperthyroidism.

This clonotype was detected many times. The rearrangement joins TRBV20-1 to TRBJ2-5; perhaps TRBD2 as D (6 bases). Looked up from germline, CDR1 is DFQATT and CDR2 is SNEGSKA (reference sequence). The CDR3 covers 13 residues. The ends were cut back, 6 bases at V and 13 bases at J, with 24 bases in the middle. This CDR3 is CSAAGPNPDSSYF. The CDR3 nucleotides read TGCAGTGCGGCGGGACCGAACCCTGATAGTTCGTACTTC.

The chain carries TRBV4-1 and TRBJ1-4, with D uncertain. This CDR3 is built from 15 residues. V was cut by 0 bases and J by 14 bases, with 19 bases left in between. CDR1 MGHRA and CDR2 YSYEKL come from the germline V gene. The CDR3 DNA reads as TGCGCCAGCAGCCAAGATAAGGGCCCGTTCAACTCCCTGTTTTTT. Protein product: CASSQDKGPFNSLFF.

The rearrangement links TRBV5-1 to TRBJ2-3; 11 nucleotides line up with TRBD2. V trimming: 0 bases; J trimming: 5 bases; junction bases outside the gene matches: 11. CDR1 SGHRS and CDR2 YFSETQ come from the germline V gene. CDR3 length equals 18 residues. CDR3 nucleotides: TGCGCCAGCAGCTTGGAAACCCCACTAGCGGGAGTTAGAGATACGCAGTATTTT. Its protein is CASSLETPLAGVRDTQYF.

The rearrangement joins TRBV7-2 to TRBJ1-2, with TRBD1 as a possible D gene (5 bases). Trimming removed 6 bases from V and 1 base from J, with 15 bases in between. CDR3 length equals 15 residues. Germline CDR1 reads SGHTA; CDR2 reads FQGNSA. CDR3 sequence (DNA): TGTGCCAGCAGTGAAACGAGGGGAAATAACTATGGCTACACCTTC. Its protein is CASSETRGNNYGYTF.

The genes are TRBV10-3 and TRBJ1-1, with a tentative D call TRBD1 (5 bases). The CDR3 is 14 residues long. V was shortened by 5 bases and J by 8 bases, with 18 bases between the two germline ends. From germline, CDR1 is ENHRY and CDR2 SYGVKD. CDR3 amino acids: CAISKLQTVAEAFF. CDR3 nucleotide sequence: TGTGCCATCAGTAAACTCCAGACAGTAGCGGAAGCTTTCTTT.

Many counts were recorded for this clonotype. V and J are TRBV12-3 or TRBV12-4 and TRBJ1-2; D remains unclear. This CDR3 has 12 amino acids. Trimming removed 5 bases from V and 8 bases from J, with 12 bases in between. The CDR3 loop reads CASSPMAWGYTF. CDR3 coding DNA: TGTGCCAGCAGTCCCATGGCTTGGGGCTACACCTTC.

The CDR3 bases are TGCAGCGTTGAAGGTCGAAGAGCTAGCGGGAGTGAAGAGACCCAGTACTTC. The encoded protein is CSVEGRRASGSEETQYF. The chain links TRBV29-1 to TRBJ2-5; 10 bases agree with TRBD2. The germline gives CDR1 SQVTM, CDR2 ANQGSEA. Trimming cost V 1 base and J 3 bases; bases outside gene matches: 11. The CDR3 contains 17 residues.

This sequence joins TRBV19 and TRBJ1-6; the D is unclear. This CDR3 spans 9 amino acids. The V end was cut by 8 bases, the J end by 10 bases, with 3 bases between. Germline assignment: CDR1 LNHDA and CDR2 SQIVND (reference sequence). The DNA for the CDR3 is TGTGCCAGTGCCTCACCCCTCCACTTT. This encodes CASASPLHF. The full variable domain, its missing parts supplied by reference TRBV19 and TRBJ1-6, is DGGITQSPKYLFRKEGQNVTLSCEQNLNHDAMYWYRQDPGQGLRLIYYSQIVNDFQKGDIAEGYSVSREKKESFPLTVTSAQKNPTAFYLCASASPLHFGNGTRLTVT.

This clonotype was detected many times. The genes are TRBV29-1 and TRBJ2-5; 10 nucleotides line up with TRBD1. CDR3 length: 13 residues. Looked up from germline, CDR1 is SQVTM and CDR2 is ANQGSEA. With 3 bases clipped from V and 5 bases from J, the junction kept 3 bases outside the gene matches. The CDR3 loop is CSVDGTGVETQYF. The CDR3 coding sequence is TGCAGCGTTGACGGGACAGGGGTGGAGACCCAGTACTTC.

This clonotype came up many times. V usage is TRBV19 and J usage is TRBJ2-7; D possibly corresponds to TRBD1 (6 bases). The CDR3 length is 14 residues. V was trimmed by 4 bases and J by 6 bases, leaving 16 bases between them. Germline assignment: CDR1 LNHDA and CDR2 SQIVND (reference sequence). CDR3: CASSRPETGSEQYF. In nucleotides, the CDR3 is TGTGCCAGTAGTAGGCCTGAGACAGGCAGCGAGCAGTACTTC.

The chain's CDR3 is CASRTLGKSYEQYF. CDR3 DNA: TGTGCCAGCAGGACACTAGGAAAATCCTACGAGCAGTACTTC. The chain recombines TRBV10-3 with TRBJ2-7; D may be TRBD1 or TRBD2 (5 bases each). Trimming took off 10 bases at V and 1 base at J, with 17 bases between the two ends. The germline gives CDR1 ENHRY, CDR2 SYGVKD. CDR3 length: 14 residues.

With regard to this clonotype: It is likely a read error, because the conserved phenylalanine at the end of the CDR3 is missing. This chain connects TRBV15 to TRBJ1-5; 7 bases agree with TRBD1. With V trimmed by 4 bases and J by 3 bases, 9 bases remained unmatched. Germline-derived CDR1 and CDR2 are LNHNV and YYDKDF (reference sequence). The CDR3 has 16 residues. Written as DNA, the CDR3 is TGTGCCACCAGCACCGGAGGACAGGCCTACAATCAGCCCCAGCATCTT. Protein product: CATSTGGQAYNQPQHL.

The chain combines TRBV3-1 with TRBJ1-3; D remains unclear. The CDR3 is 14 residues long. CDR1 is LGHDT, CDR2 YNNKEL, per germline (reference sequence). The V end was cut by 1 base, the J end by 1 base, with 5 bases between. The CDR3 sequence: CASSQVASGNTIYF. The CDR3 nucleotides read TGTGCCAGCAGCCAAGTGGCTTCTGGAAACACCATATATTTT.

DNA of the CDR3: TGTGCCAGCAGCTCAACAGCCGGGGGGGAGAACCATCAGCCCCAGCATTTT. Translation gives CASSSTAGGENHQPQHF. The chain recombines TRBV7-7 with TRBJ1-5; a weak D match, TRBD1 (5 bases). Germline values: CDR1 SSHAT, CDR2 FNYEAQ (reference sequence). V lost 4 bases, J lost 5 bases, and 21 bases lay in between. This CDR3 is built from 17 residues.

Note on this clonotype: A read error may be the cause here, since a much bigger clone is one base away. This rearrangement joins TRBV6-5 to TRBJ2-7, with 7 positions matching TRBD1. The germline V gene has CDR1 MNHEY and CDR2 SVGAGI. The trim removed 6 bases at V and 6 bases at J, leaving 8 bases unmatched. This CDR3 has 13 residues. The CDR3 reads CASRDRLVGEQYF. Here the CDR3 DNA reads TGTGCCAGCAGGGACAGGTTAGTTGGCGAGCAGTACTTC.

Ten or more counts support this clonotype. The chain is built from TRBV2 and TRBJ1-4; D is perhaps TRBD1 (6 bases). Trimming took 5 bases from V and 7 from J, leaving 14 bases between them. The length of the CDR3 is 14 residues. The germline gives CDR1 SNHLY, CDR2 FYNNEI. Here the CDR3 reads CASSLRGASEKLFF. CDR3 DNA sequence: TGTGCCAGCAGTTTGAGGGGGGCGTCTGAAAAACTGTTTTTT.

This clonotype has more than one count but fewer than ten. This chain uses TRBV5-8 with TRBJ1-1; no clear D gene. CDR3 length: 15 amino acids. Trimming left V 3 bases short and J 3 bases short, with 15 bases between. Germline V CDR1 and CDR2: SGHTS, YDEGEE. The CDR3 loop is CASSSRTDSYTEAFF. CDR3 in DNA: TGTGCCAGCAGCTCCCGAACAGATTCGTACACTGAAGCTTTCTTT. Together with reference TRBV5-8 and TRBJ1-1, the CDR3 gives the full variable domain: EAGVTQSPTHLIKTRGQQATLRCSPISGHTSVYWYQQALGLGLQFLLWYDEGEERNRGNFPPRFSGRQFPNYSSELNVNALELEDSALYLCASSSRTDSYTEAFFGQGTRLTVV.

This clonotype was found many times. The chain couples TRBV5-8 to TRBJ2-5; TRBD2 agrees at 7 bases. Trimming cost V 4 bases and J 3 bases; bases outside gene matches: 12. Germline V gene lookup returns CDR1 SGHTS and CDR2 YDEGEE. The CDR3 is made up of 16 amino acids. This CDR3 is CASSKAVAGVEETQYF. Here the CDR3 DNA reads TGTGCCAGCAGCAAGGCGGTGGCGGGAGTAGAAGAGACCCAGTACTTC.

V is TRBV6-5 and J is TRBJ1-3; D perhaps matches TRBD1 (6 bases). Germline V lookup: CDR1 MNHEY, CDR2 SVGAGI. There are 15 residues in the CDR3. Trimming shortened V by 5 bases and J by 2 bases, and 13 bases separated the two germline ends. The CDR3 bases are TGTGCCAGCAGTAACGACAGGCTCCCTGGAAACACCATATATTTT. Amino acid sequence: CASSNDRLPGNTIYF.

The chain combines TRBV11-2 with TRBJ1-1; D possibly corresponds to TRBD1 (6 bases). Germline V gives CDR1 SGHAT, CDR2 FQNNGV. This CDR3 is built from 11 residues. The ends were cut back, 4 bases at V and 9 bases at J, with 9 bases in the middle. The CDR3 region is CASSSGQQAFF. As DNA, the CDR3 is TGTGCCAGCAGCTCCGGACAGCAAGCTTTCTTT.

This sequence joins TRBV10-1 and TRBJ2-7; no definite D call. V was cut by 9 bases and J by 4 bases, with 16 bases left in between. CDR1 is WNHNN, CDR2 SYGVQD, per germline (reference sequence). This CDR3 comprises 13 residues. The CDR3 DNA reads as TGCGCCAGATTGACGGGCCTTGGGTACGAGCAGTACTTC. This sequence encodes CARLTGLGYEQYF.

This clonotype occurred many times. The rearrangement links TRBV7-9 to TRBJ1-5; no clear D gene. The ends were cut back, 2 bases at V and 5 bases at J, with 10 bases in the middle. This CDR3 is built from 14 residues. Germline lookup yields CDR1 SEHNR and CDR2 FQNEAQ (reference sequence). This CDR3 reads CASSLSSADQPQHF. The CDR3 DNA reads as TGTGCCAGCAGCTTATCGTCGGCGGATCAGCCCCAGCATTTT.

Only a few counts were recorded for this clonotype. A much larger clone differs by one base, so this may be a read error. This rearrangement joins TRBV10-3 to TRBJ1-2; D gene ambiguous. Germline CDR1 and CDR2: ENHRY and SYGVKD. The CDR3 loop spans 13 amino acids. Trimming pared 4 bases from V and 8 bases from J, leaving 14 bases between. The DNA of the CDR3 is TGTGCCATCAGTGGGAATCCGGGTGGGGGCTACACCTTC. Translating gives CAISGNPGGGYTF.